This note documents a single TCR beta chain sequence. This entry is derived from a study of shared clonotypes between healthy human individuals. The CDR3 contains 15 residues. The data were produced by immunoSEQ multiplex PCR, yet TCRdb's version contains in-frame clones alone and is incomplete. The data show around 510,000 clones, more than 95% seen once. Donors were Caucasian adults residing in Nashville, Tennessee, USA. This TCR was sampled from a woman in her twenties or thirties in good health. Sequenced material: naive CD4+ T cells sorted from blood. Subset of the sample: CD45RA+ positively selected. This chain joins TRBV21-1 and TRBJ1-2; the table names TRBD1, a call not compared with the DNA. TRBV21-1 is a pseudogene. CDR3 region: CASSKVVDREGGYTF. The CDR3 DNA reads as TGTGCCAGCAGCAAAGTCGTGGACAGGGAAGGTGGCTACACCTTC.